Listed below are T cell receptor beta chains from one sample, sequenced in a study of T cells in Graves' hyperthyroidism and ophthalmopathy. MiXCR, run by TCRdb on the multiplex PCR reads, gives a single entry per CDR3 protein. The sample lists 330,000 or so distinct CDR3 sequences; around 20% were seen once. The material sequenced was blood. All receptors derive from a man aged 50 to 60 with Graves' ophthalmopathy. The CDR3 runs from the conserved cysteine through the conserved F or W.

j_call | cdr3_length | v_call | cdr3_aa
TRBJ2-7 | 16 | TRBV28 | CASSLYRGTVSYEQYF
TRBJ2-7 | 15 | TRBV6-1 | CASSSSGQDTYEQYF
TRBJ2-2 | 15 | TRBV3-1 | CASSQHSGSTGELFF
TRBJ1-1 | 13 | TRBV7-3 | CASSKQSNTEAFF
TRBJ1-1 | 12 | TRBV15 | CATSNGGSEAFF
TRBJ2-7 | 14 | TRBV7-8 | CASSTPDRGYEQYF
TRBJ2-5 | 11 | TRBV2 | CASTGEETQYF
TRBJ2-1 | 13 | TRBV27 | CASSLTGYNEQFF
TRBJ2-3 | 15 | TRBV11-2 | CASSLFGISTDTQYF
TRBJ2-7 | 13 | TRBV11-1 | CASRGTVSYEQYF
TRBJ2-1 | 13 | TRBV9 | CASGTGEYNEQFF
TRBJ2-1 | 13 | TRBV10-3 | CAIRDGRVDEQFF
TRBJ2-3 | 15 | TRBV7-2 | CASSLAGGAVDTQYF
TRBJ2-5 | 15 | TRBV5-1 | CASSPFIQYQETQYF
TRBJ2-7 | 15 | TRBV7-3 | CASSPSGHLSYEQYF
TRBJ2-1 | 15 | TRBV3-1 | CASSPGLAGGREQFF
TRBJ2-3 | 16 | TRBV7-9 | CASSLLGQGGTDTQYF
TRBJ2-7 | 11 | TRBV28 | CASSPFGEQYF
TRBJ2-1 | 13 | TRBV6-4 | CASSPTRDNEQFF
TRBJ2-5 | 14 | TRBV30 | CAWSVGQVKETQCF
TRBJ2-1 | 18 | TRBV28 | CASGGQGYGASSYNEQFF